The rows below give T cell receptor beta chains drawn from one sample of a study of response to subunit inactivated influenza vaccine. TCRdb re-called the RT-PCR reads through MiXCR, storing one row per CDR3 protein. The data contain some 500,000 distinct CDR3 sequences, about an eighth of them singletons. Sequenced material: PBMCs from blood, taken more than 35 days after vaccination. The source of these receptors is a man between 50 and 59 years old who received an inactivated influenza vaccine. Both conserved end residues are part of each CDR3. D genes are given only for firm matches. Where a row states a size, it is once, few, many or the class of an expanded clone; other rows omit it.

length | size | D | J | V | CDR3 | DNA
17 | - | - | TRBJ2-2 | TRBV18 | CASSATPGVANTGELFF | TGTGCCAGCTCAGCTACCCCAGGGGTCGCGAACACCGGGGAGCTGTTTTTT
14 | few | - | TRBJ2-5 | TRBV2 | CASSDPGIIKTQYF | TGTGCCAGCAGTGATCCAGGGATCATAAAGACCCAGTACTTC
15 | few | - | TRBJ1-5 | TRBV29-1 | CSVVWGAGGNQPQHF | TGCAGCGTTGTATGGGGGGCAGGTGGCAATCAGCCCCAGCATTTT
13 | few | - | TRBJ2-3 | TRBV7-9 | CASSLDSGDTQYF | TGTGCCAGCAGCTTGGACTCAGGAGATACGCAGTATTTT
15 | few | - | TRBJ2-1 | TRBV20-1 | CSARGGDFGGNEQFF | TGCAGTGCTAGAGGTGGGGACTTCGGTGGTAATGAGCAGTTCTTC
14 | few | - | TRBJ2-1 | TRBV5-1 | CASSPDRSPGEQFF | TGCGCCAGCAGCCCGGACAGAAGCCCCGGTGAGCAGTTCTTC
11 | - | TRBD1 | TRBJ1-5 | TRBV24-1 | CATRVKGQGSF | TGTGCCACCAGAGTCAAGGGACAGGGAAGCTTT
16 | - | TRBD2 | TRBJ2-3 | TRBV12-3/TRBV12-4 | CSSSDVEGGRPDTQYF | TGTTCCAGCAGTGATGTCGAGGGAGGGCGCCCAGATACGCAGTATTTT
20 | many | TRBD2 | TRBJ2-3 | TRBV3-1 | CASSQDSHFRRSGVTDTQYF | TGTGCCAGCAGCCAAGATTCCCATTTTCGCCGGAGCGGGGTCACAGATACGCAGTATTTT
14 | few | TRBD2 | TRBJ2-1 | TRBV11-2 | CASSPSGGSNEQFF | TGTGCCAGCTCCCCTAGCGGGGGGTCGAATGAGCAGTTCTTC
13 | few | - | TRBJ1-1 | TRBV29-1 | CSVRGTLATEAFF | TGCAGCGTTCGTGGGACTCTCGCCACTGAAGCTTTCTTT
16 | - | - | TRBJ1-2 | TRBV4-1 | CASSQATGTNDYGYTF | TGCGCCAGCAGCCAAGCGACCGGGACAAACGACTATGGCTACACCTTC
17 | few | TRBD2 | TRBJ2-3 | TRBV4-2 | CASSQGALAGSTDTQYF | TGTGCCAGCAGCCAAGGGGCGCTAGCGGGAAGCACAGATACGCAGTATTTT
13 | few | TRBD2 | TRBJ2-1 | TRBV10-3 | CAIYPSGGNEQFF | TGTGCCATTTACCCTAGCGGGGGCAATGAGCAGTTCTTC
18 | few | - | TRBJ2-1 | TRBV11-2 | CASSLYGGGGISYNEQFF | TGTGCCAGCAGCTTATATGGGGGAGGAGGTATAAGCTACAATGAGCAGTTCTTC
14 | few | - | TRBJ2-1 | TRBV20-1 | CSARDRAGWNEQFF | TGCAGTGCTAGAGATCGGGCAGGGTGGAATGAGCAGTTCTTC
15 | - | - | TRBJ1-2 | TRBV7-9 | CAGSQPRHRNYGYTF | TGTGCCGGCAGCCAACCCAGACACCGTAACTATGGCTACACCTTC
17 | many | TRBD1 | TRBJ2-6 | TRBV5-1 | CASSKTGTGAGANVLTF | TGCGCCAGCAGCAAAACCGGGACAGGGGCTGGGGCCAACGTCCTGACTTTC
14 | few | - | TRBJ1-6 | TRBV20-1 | CSASSDSNHSPLHF | TGCAGTGCTAGTAGCGACTCCAACCATTCACCCCTCCACTTT
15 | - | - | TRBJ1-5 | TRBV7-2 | CASSSGPYSNQPQHF | TGTGCCAGCAGCTCTGGACCTTATAGCAATCAGCCCCAGCATTTT
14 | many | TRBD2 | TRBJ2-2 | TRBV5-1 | CASKGTTNTGELFF | TGCGCCAGCAAAGGGACTACTAACACCGGGGAGCTGTTTTTT
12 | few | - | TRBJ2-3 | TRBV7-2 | CASSLDPYTQYF | TGTGCCAGCAGCTTAGATCCGTATACGCAGTATTTT
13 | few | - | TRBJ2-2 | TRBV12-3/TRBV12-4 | CASVQMNTGELFF | TGTGCCAGCGTACAGATGAACACCGGGGAGCTGTTTTTT
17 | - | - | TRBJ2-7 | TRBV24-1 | CATSGGGQDSWGDEQYF | TGTGCCACCAGTGGAGGGGGCCAGGACAGTTGGGGGGACGAGCAGTACTTC
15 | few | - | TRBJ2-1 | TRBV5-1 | CASSLEDPSYNEQFF | TGCGCCAGCAGCTTGGAGGACCCCTCCTACAATGAGCAGTTCTTC
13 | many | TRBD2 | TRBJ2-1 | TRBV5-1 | CASAWDYPNEQFF | TGCGCCAGCGCCTGGGACTACCCCAATGAGCAGTTCTTC
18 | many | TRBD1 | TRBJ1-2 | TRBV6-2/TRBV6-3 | CASSPTVEGQLSNYGYTF | TGTGCCAGCAGCCCTACCGTAGAGGGACAGCTGAGTAACTATGGCTACACCTTC
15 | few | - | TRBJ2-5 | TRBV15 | CATSSRAPSAETQYF | TGTGCCACCAGCAGCAGGGCCCCCTCGGCAGAGACCCAGTACTTC
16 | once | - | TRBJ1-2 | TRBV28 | CASTTPQGSLTYGYTF | TGTGCCAGCACTACGCCACAGGGTTCCTTGACTTATGGCTACACCTTC
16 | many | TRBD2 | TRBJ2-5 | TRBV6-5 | CASSFRLAGEGETQYF | TGTGCCAGCAGTTTCCGACTAGCGGGAGAAGGAGAGACCCAGTACTTC
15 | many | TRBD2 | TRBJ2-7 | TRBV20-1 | CSALPRPGGSYEQYF | TGCAGTGCTCTCCCCCGTCCGGGAGGCTCCTACGAGCAGTACTTC
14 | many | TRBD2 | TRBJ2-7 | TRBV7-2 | CASSFSGGLYEQYF | TGTGCCAGCAGCTTTAGCGGGGGGTTATACGAGCAGTACTTC
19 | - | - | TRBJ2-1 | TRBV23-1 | CASSQSGAKRAHTYNEQFF | TGCGCCAGCAGTCAATCCGGCGCCAAACGGGCTCATACCTACAATGAGCAGTTCTTC
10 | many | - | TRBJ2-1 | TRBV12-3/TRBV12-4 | CASSLNEQFF | TGTGCCAGCAGTTTAAACGAGCAGTTCTTC
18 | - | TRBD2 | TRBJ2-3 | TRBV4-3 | CASSQDLRTSGGGYTQYF | TGCGCCAGCAGCCAAGATCTACGGACTAGCGGGGGGGGATATACGCAGTATTTT
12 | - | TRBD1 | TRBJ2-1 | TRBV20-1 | CSFVPQGDEQFF | TGCAGTTTCGTCCCCCAGGGGGATGAGCAGTTCTTC
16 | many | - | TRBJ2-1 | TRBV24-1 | CATSDLPQGGESEQFF | TGTGCCACCAGTGATTTGCCACAGGGAGGAGAGAGTGAGCAGTTCTTC
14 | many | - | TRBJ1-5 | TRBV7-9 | CASSLGSENQPQHF | TGTGCCAGCAGTCTCGGGAGTGAAAATCAGCCCCAGCATTTT
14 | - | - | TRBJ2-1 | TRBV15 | CATSRSPGIYEQFF | TGTGCCACCAGCAGGTCACCGGGGATCTATGAGCAGTTCTTC